The rows below give T cell receptor beta chains drawn from one sample of a study of naive and memory T cell subsets. MiXCR, run by TCRdb on the UMI-ligation and nested PCR reads, gives a single entry per CDR3 protein. The sample lists some 110,000 distinct CDR3 sequences, just over 35% seen once, with 0.8% to 1% in the top ten. Material: central memory CD4+ T cells from blood. These receptors all stem from a human donor in good health. CDR3s include the opening cysteine and the closing phenylalanine or tryptophan. Each record gives: J gene, V gene, CDR3 protein.

TRBJ2-3 | TRBV24-1 | CATSDSGTVTDTQYF
TRBJ1-4 | TRBV30 | CAWSRDATNEKLFF
TRBJ2-1 | TRBV18 | CASSPLQHRDNEQFF
TRBJ2-1 | TRBV7-2 | CASSTSGSSNEQFF
TRBJ1-4 | TRBV3-1 | CASSQGFGVDEKLFF
TRBJ2-2 | TRBV11-2 | CASSQQRGAGELFF
TRBJ2-5 | TRBV6-1 | CASSTDRGARETQYF
TRBJ1-2 | TRBV7-2 | CASSRATDYGYTF
TRBJ2-2 | TRBV7-2 | CASSPGQGTGELFF
TRBJ2-2 | TRBV30 | CAWSVGLGFGELFF
TRBJ2-2 | TRBV6-5 | CASSRGRTVAGELFF
TRBJ1-2 | TRBV28 | CATLQGGGGYTF
TRBJ2-7 | TRBV4-2 | CASSPPTGEIRYF
TRBJ1-5 | TRBV20-1 | CSAGEGANQPQHF
TRBJ1-5 | TRBV12-3/TRBV12-4 | CASSLALGDPGPQHF
TRBJ1-5 | TRBV2 | CASGSHQPQHF
TRBJ1-5 | TRBV19 | CASSIGPNQGNQPQHF
TRBJ2-7 | TRBV12-3/TRBV12-4 | CASSSQATYEQYF
TRBJ1-5 | TRBV2 | CASRQTGGAGHF
TRBJ1-3 | TRBV7-9 | CASSPGYGNTIYF